Detailed here is one T cell receptor beta chain. The V segment lost 3 bases and the J segment 3 bases; nucleotides outside the gene matches: 7. CDR3 size: 16 residues. In germline, CDR1 is KGHSH, CDR2 LQKENI. The data originate from a study of blood T cell repertoires in COVID-19. The table came from immunoSEQ multiplex PCR; TCRdb's copy has only in-frame clones and leaves some out. The table shows about 670,000 clones, with around 90% occurring only once. The clonotype originates from a woman under 30 with acute or convalescent COVID-19. The sample was peripheral blood. V and J are TRBV18 and TRBJ2-5, with 10 bases lining up with TRBD1. DNA of the CDR3: TGTGCCAGCTCACCCACCCGAGGGACAGGGGAAGAGACCCAGTACTTC. It yields the protein CASSPTRGTGEETQYF.